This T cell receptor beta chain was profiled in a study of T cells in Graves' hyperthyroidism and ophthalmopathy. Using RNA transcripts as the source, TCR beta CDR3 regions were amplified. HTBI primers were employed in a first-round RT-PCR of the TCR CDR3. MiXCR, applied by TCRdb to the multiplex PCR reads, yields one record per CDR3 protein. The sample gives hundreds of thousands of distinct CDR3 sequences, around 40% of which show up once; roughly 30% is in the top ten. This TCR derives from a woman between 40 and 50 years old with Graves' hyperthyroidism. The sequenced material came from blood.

The CDR3 sequence: CASSYPGTHRGETQYF. The CDR3 DNA sequence: TGTGCCAGCAGCTATCCCGGGACCCATAGGGGAGAGACCCAGTACTTC. V and J are TRBV25-1 and TRBJ2-5; D could derive from TRBD1 or TRBD2 (5 bases each). Trimming stripped 6 bases from V and 4 bases from J, with 21 bases between. This CDR3 region has 16 residues. Germline V gives CDR1 MGHDK, CDR2 SYGVNS.